This TCR beta chain was retrieved from a study of OX40 agonist ivuxolimab in advanced cancers. Overall study: The patients received ivuxolimab by intravenous route every 2 weeks at 0.01 to 10 mg/kg.

Some clones are missing from TCRdb's copy, which holds only in-frame ones; the method was immunoSEQ multiplex PCR. The repertoire holds under 20,000 clones, with about nine tenths as singletons. V lost 4 bases and J lost 4; bases outside the gene matches: 4. The germline V gene encodes CDR1 SGHDN and CDR2 FVKESK. The CDR3 contains 14 residues. This sequence was found in an adult with an advanced solid tumor such as melanoma, head and neck, liver or kidney cancer. The starting material was CD4+ or CD8+ T cells sorted from blood, obtained in a trial of the OX40 agonist ivuxolimab. The J gene is TRBJ2-1, the V gene TRBV14, with 7 bases aligning to TRBD1. Here the CDR3 DNA reads TGTGCCAGCAGCCCCGGACAGGAATACAATGAGCAGTTCTTC. Amino acid sequence: CASSPGQEYNEQFF. The whole variable domain, remainder taken from reference TRBV14 and TRBJ2-1, is EAGVTQFPSHSVIEKGQTVTLRCDPISGHDNLYWYRRVMGKEIKFLLHFVKESKQDESGMPNNRFLAERTGGTYSTLKVQPAELEDSGVYFCASSPGQEYNEQFFGPGTRLTVL.